This T cell receptor beta chain was sequenced during a study of Ad26.COV2.S vaccination and SARS-CoV-2 variants. Study context: Donor was one of the participants in the Ad26.COV2.S arm of the COV1001 trial.

Some clones are missing from TCRdb's copy, which holds only in-frame ones; the method was immunoSEQ multiplex PCR. The sample consists of about 480,000 clones, about 83% of them appearing once. The CDR3 loop spans 15 amino acids. V gave up 0 bases and J gave up 6 bases, with 12 bases separating them. Per the germline V gene, CDR1 is LGHNA and CDR2 is YSLEER. Treatment: 15 to 20 received Ad26.COV2.S at low or high dose, single or two shots; 5 received placebo; per-sample allocation not given. Repertoires come from day 63 after the first vaccine or placebo injection. In the vaccine, an Ad26 vector expressed the SARS-CoV-2 spike of the Wuhan strain.

The TCR was taken from a person aged 18-65 years who received the Ad26.COV2.S COVID-19 vaccine or a placebo. V is TRBV4-3 and J is TRBJ2-1, with D unresolved. Sample: peripheral blood, taken in a trial of Ad26.COV2.S vaccine versus placebo. CDR3 amino acids: CASSQDADTVNEQFF. In DNA form, the CDR3 reads TGCGCCAGCAGCCAAGATGCGGATACGGTCAATGAGCAGTTCTTC.